The T cell receptor (beta chain) described here comes from a study of blood T cell repertoires in COVID-19. TCRdb's copy holds only in-frame clones and misses some; the assay was immunoSEQ multiplex PCR. This table has around 140,000 clones, about 80% appearing once. The V gene lost 2 bases and the J gene lost 3 bases, with 11 bases spanning the gap. In germline, CDR1 is LGHNA, CDR2 YSLEER. The CDR3 length is 14 residues. Sequencing was done on a sample of peripheral blood. This chain links TRBV4-3 with TRBJ2-7; D is undetermined. The TCR originated in a woman aged 55-70 years with acute or convalescent COVID-19. The CDR3 protein is CASSQHVKSYEQYF. The CDR3 DNA reads as TGCGCCAGCAGCCAACACGTAAAGAGCTACGAGCAGTACTTC.